The clone carrying this T cell receptor beta chain was detected a few times. The antigen is unknown. The data stem from a study of CD8 T cells in Susac syndrome. The CDR3 has 15 amino acids. J lost 7 bases, V lost 1 base, and 5 bases had no gene match. Germline V gives CDR1 SGHRS, CDR2 YFSETQ. Sequencing of TCR beta was performed on blood CD8+ T cells and on blood CD4+ T cells. The authors reverse transcribed roughly 0.5 to 1 ug RNA with random hexamers. Coverage of TCR beta CDR3 amplification by immunoSEQ multiplex PCR extended to 54 Vbeta and 13 Jbeta. MiXCR, run by TCRdb on the immunoSEQ multiplex PCR reads, gives a single entry per CDR3 protein. The repertoire has around 150,000 distinct CDR3 sequences, 94% of them found once; the top ten carry about 0.095%. Study-wide findings and caveats: The study's TCR sequencing and HLA analysis drew on a certain number of individuals. That number was acknowledged as relatively small.

Sequences were obtained from CD4+ T cells from PBMCs. The sequence came from a human donor with multiple sclerosis. The chain employs TRBV5-1 and TRBJ2-1; TRBD2 matches 10 bases. The DNA for the CDR3 is TGCGCCAGCAGCTTGTCTAGCGGGAGCGTTAATGAGCAGTTCTTC. This encodes CASSLSSGSVNEQFF. Looking up the rest from reference TRBV5-1 and TRBJ2-1 gives the full variable domain: KAGVTQTPRYLIKTRGQQVTLSCSPISGHRSVSWYQQTPGQGLQFLFEYFSETQRNKGNFPGRFSGRQFSNSRSEMNVSTLELGDSALYLCASSLSSGSVNEQFFGPGTRLTVL.